The following is a TCR beta chain sequence with its context. This clone was seen a single time. Its antigen is still unknown. No much larger clonotype is one base removed from it; base qualities were not supplied. The data derive from a study of graft-versus-host responses after intestinal transplantation (dated by TCRdb to the early 2020s). Study-level background: The transplants that recipients received were multivisceral, liver-intestinal, or isolated intestinal. Of the roughly 24 intestinal transplant recipients enrolled in the cohort, one of whom was a retransplant, a few patients without pretransplant specimens were excluded. All recipients received anti-thymocyte globulin induction followed by maintenance tacrolimus and steroids for two to four years. After intestinal transplantation, graft-versus-host and host-versus-graft alloreactive T cell clones in the graft, circulation and bone marrow were tracked using bulk TCR-beta CDR3 sequencing. To identify alloreactive clones, pre-transplant mixed lymphocyte reaction products were sequenced and then compared with unstimulated pre-transplant donor and recipient T cells. Donor T cell macrochimerism was defined as a peak of at least 4% donor T cells among recipient peripheral blood mononuclear cells. Samples from a few later patients were sequenced in-house on an Illumina MiSeq with MiXCR processing rather than by the commercial service. Results the study describes overall, beyond this receptor: Early after transplant, declines in HvG clones were associated with peak levels of circulating GvH clones. The conclusions were limited by the relatively low number and heterogeneity of the intestinal transplant patients. GvH clones were found in recipient bone marrow, and some of the GvH clones appeared earlier in ileal mucosa or blood, which is consistent with an intestinal mucosal origin. In patients with donor T cell macrochimerism, the allografts had high GvH to HvG T cell clonal ratios.

This specimen's time point label, per the study, means: cells obtained before transplantation from donor or recipient. CD3+CD4+ and CD3+CD8+ populations were FACS-sorted from unstimulated pre-transplant donor and recipient cells taken from spleen or lymph nodes. Libraries were built with the immunoSEQ multiplex PCR assay. For most patients, genomic DNA was isolated using the Qiagen DNeasy Blood and Tissue Kit and was shipped frozen to Adaptive Biotechnologies for TCR sequencing. High-throughput TCR-beta CDR3 sequencing of genomic DNA from most patients was performed by Adaptive Biotechnologies. Turning to the authors' computational methods: Adaptive's ImmunoSEQ software supplied the TCR sequencing data for 15 to 20 patients, while MiXCR and VDJtools were used to process a few other patients. To correct CD4 versus CD8 sorting errors, any sequence found in both subsets at a frequency ratio below 5:1 was removed. CDR3 nucleotide sequences shared between donor and recipient were removed because the origin of such sequences could not be assigned. At least 2-fold expansion over unstimulated cells and a minimum CFSE-low frequency of 0.002% (template counts) or 0.001% (read counts) were required for clones to be classified as alloreactive. Clones were considered mappable if detected in sequenced pre-transplant spleen, lymph node, or MLR CFSE-low populations of the donor or recipient. Cumulative frequency of alloreactive clones was calculated as a percentage of all sequences weighted by copy number. Drawn from immuneACCESS, this table holds only the in-frame rearrangements with V and J called that TCRdb kept. Clones are partly lost; checked studies trace under half to an unresolved V gene and leave the rest unexplained. V, J and clone size reflect that table, while D and trimming were determined from the DNA. The sample table lists some 96,000 clones, about 88% of them with a count of one. The top ten hold about 0.93% of the sample.

CDR1 and CDR2 are read off the germline V gene (reference sequence) as LNHDA and SQIVND. V loses 5 bases, J loses 5 bases, and the germline ends lie 15 bases apart. Counted from cysteine to phenylalanine, this CDR3 has 14 amino acids. Only CDR3 DNA remains: 42 bases, in frame from the first base. The receptor was isolated from a human donor who was the organ donor for an intestinal transplant. The chain employs TRBV19 and TRBJ2-5; the D gene could be either TRBD1 or TRBD2, each agreeing at 6 bases. Material: unstimulated CD4+ T cells sorted from spleen or lymph node cells, obtained before transplant. The CDR3 in this case is CASSPTGTAETQYF. The DNA sequence is given as TGTGCCAGTAGTCCTACAGGGACTGCGGAGACCCAGTACTTC.